The T cell receptor (beta chain) under discussion was sequenced for a study of radiotherapy plus CTLA-4 blockade in lung cancer. Study context: Patients showed objective responses in roughly 19% of cases and disease control in just over 30%.

With regard to this clone: Its antigen is still unknown.

Overall study findings and caveats: Clones of tumor-derived TCRs expanded in blood after radiotherapy plus ipilimumab.

This table comes from immunoSEQ multiplex PCR, and its TCRdb copy is limited to in-frame clones, with some not included. Of approximately 69,000 clones listed, approximately 78% were seen once; the top ten hold 7% to 8%. Ipilimumab-mediated CTLA-4 blockade plus focal radiation was given to patients having chemo-refractory metastatic non-small-cell lung cancer. Trimming removed 7 bases at V and 5 bases at J, with 17 bases between. Germline V gene data show CDR1 as LNHDA and CDR2 as SQIVND (reference sequence). The CDR3 is made up of 14 amino acids. The TCR originated in a human donor with non-small cell lung cancer who had a complete response to radiotherapy plus ipilimumab. The chain links TRBV19 to TRBJ1-1; D unclear. This specimen was peripheral blood, taken from a patient treated with radiotherapy plus ipilimumab. CDR3 sequence: CASNRRRAGTEAFF. The CDR3 DNA reads as TGTGCCAGTAATAGGAGGCGGGCGGGTACTGAAGCTTTCTTT. Full variable domain (missing parts from reference TRBV19 and TRBJ1-1): DGGITQSPKYLFRKEGQNVTLSCEQNLNHDAMYWYRQDPGQGLRLIYYSQIVNDFQKGDIAEGYSVSREKKESFPLTVTSAQKNPTAFYLCASNRRRAGTEAFFGQGTRLTVV.